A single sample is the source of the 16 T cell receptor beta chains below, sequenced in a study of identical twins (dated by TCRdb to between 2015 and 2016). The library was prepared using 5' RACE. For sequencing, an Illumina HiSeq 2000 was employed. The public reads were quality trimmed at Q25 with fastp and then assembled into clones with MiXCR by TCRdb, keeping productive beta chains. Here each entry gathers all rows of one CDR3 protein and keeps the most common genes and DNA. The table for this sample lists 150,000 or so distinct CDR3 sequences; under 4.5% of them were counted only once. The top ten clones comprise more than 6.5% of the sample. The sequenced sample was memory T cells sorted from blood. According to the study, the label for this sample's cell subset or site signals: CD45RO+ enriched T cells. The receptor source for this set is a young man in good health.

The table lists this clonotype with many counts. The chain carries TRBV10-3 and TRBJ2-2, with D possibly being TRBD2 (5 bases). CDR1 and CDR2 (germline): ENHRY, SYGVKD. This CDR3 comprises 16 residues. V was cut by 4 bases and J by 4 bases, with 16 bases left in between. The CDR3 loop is CAISAPSGKPTGELFF. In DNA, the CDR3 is TGTGCCATCAGTGCCCCCTCCGGGAAGCCCACCGGGGAGCTGTTTTTT.

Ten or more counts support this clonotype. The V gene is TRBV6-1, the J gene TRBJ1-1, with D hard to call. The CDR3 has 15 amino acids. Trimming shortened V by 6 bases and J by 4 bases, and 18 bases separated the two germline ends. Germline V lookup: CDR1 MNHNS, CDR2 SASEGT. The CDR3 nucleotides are TGTGCCAGCAGCCGACGTCCAAAGGTTACCACTGAAGCTTTCTTT. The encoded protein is CASSRRPKVTTEAFF.

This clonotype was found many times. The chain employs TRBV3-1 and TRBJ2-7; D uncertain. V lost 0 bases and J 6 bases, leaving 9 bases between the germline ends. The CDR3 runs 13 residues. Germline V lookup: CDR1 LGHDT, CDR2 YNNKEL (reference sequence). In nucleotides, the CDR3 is TGTGCCAGCAGCCAAGATTTCGGTTCCGAGCAGTACGTC. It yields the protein CASSQDFGSEQYV.

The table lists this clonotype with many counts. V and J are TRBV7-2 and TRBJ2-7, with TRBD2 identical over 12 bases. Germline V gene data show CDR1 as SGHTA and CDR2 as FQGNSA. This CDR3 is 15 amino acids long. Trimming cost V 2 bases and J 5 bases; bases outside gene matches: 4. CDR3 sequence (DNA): TGTGCCAGCAGCTTACTAGCGGGAGGGCCCCACGAGCAGTACTTC. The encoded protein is CASSLLAGGPHEQYF.

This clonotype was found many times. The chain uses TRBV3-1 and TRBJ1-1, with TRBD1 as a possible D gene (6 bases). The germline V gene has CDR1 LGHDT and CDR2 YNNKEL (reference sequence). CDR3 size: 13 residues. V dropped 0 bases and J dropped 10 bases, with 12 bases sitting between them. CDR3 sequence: CASSQDTGAGAFF. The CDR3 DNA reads TGTGCCAGCAGCCAAGATACGGGGGCCGGAGCTTTCTTT.

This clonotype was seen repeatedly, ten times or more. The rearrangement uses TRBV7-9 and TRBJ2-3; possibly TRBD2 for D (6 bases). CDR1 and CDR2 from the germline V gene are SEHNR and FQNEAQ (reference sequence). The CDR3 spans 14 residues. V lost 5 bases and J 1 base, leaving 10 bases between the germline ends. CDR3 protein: CASSMGGGTDTQYF. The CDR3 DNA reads TGTGCCAGCAGCATGGGGGGAGGCACAGATACGCAGTATTTT.

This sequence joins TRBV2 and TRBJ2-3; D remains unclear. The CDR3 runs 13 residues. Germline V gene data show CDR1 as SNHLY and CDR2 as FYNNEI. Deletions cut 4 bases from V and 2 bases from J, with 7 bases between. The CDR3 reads CASSGTPTDTQYF. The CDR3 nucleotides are TGTGCCAGCAGTGGAACTCCCACAGATACGCAGTATTTT.

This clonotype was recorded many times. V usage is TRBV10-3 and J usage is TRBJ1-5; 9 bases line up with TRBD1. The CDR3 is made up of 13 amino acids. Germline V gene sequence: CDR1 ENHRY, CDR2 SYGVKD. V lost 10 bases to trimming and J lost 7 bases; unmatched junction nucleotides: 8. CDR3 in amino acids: CATTGGIEQPQHF. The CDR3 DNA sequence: TGTGCCACGACAGGGGGGATCGAACAGCCCCAGCATTTT.

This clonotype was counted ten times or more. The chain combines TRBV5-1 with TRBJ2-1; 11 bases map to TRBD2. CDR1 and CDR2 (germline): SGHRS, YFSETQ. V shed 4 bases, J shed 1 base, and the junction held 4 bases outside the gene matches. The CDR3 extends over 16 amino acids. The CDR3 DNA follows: TGCGCCAGCAGCGCTACTAGCGGGAGTTCCTACAATGAGCAGTTCTTC. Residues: CASSATSGSSYNEQFF.

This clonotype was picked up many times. CDR3 DNA sequence: TGTGCCAGCAGCTCAAAGGGAGTACCACCTACGGACACCATATATTTT. This gives the protein CASSSKGVPPTDTIYF. V and J are TRBV21-1 and TRBJ1-3. TRBV21-1 is annotated as a pseudogene. The CDR3 spans 16 residues.

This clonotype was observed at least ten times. The CDR3 here is CASSRVGGSYNEQFF. In DNA, the CDR3 is TGCGCCAGCAGCAGGGTGGGGGGTTCCTACAATGAGCAGTTCTTC. The V call is TRBV5-1, the J call TRBJ2-1, with D possibly matching TRBD2 (6 bases). Per the germline V gene, CDR1 is SGHRS and CDR2 is YFSETQ. V was shortened by 4 bases and J by 1 base, with 12 bases between the two germline ends. The CDR3 length is 15 residues.

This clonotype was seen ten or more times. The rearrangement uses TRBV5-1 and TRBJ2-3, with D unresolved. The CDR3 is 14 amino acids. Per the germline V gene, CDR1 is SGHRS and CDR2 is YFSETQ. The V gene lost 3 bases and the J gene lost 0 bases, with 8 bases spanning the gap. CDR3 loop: CASSWGSSTDTQYF. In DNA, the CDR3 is TGCGCCAGCAGCTGGGGTTCTAGCACAGATACGCAGTATTTT.

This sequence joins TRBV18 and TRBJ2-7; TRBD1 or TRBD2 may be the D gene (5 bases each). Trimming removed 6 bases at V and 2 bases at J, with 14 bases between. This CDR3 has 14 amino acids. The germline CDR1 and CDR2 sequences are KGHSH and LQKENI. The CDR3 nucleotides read TGTGCCAGCTCCCCTTATGGGGGACCCTACGAGCAGTACTTC. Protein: CASSPYGGPYEQYF.

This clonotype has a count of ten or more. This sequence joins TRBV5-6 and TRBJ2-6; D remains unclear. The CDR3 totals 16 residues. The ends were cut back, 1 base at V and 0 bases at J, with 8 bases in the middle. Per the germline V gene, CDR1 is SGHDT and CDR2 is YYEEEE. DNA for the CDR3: TGTGCCAGCAGCTTGATGTGGGCCTCTGGGGCCAACGTCCTGACTTTC. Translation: CASSLMWASGANVLTF. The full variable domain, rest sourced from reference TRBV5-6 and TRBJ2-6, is DAGVTQSPTHLIKTRGQQVTLRCSPKSGHDTVSWYQQALGQGPQFIFQYYEEEERQRGNFPDRFSGHQFPNYSSELNVNALLLGDSALYLCASSLMWASGANVLTFGAGSRLTVL.

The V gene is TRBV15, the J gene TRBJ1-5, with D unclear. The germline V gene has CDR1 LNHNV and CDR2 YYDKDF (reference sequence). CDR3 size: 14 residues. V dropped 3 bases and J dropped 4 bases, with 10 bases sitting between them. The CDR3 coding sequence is TGTGCCACCAGCAGCGGCCGGCCGAATCAGCCCCAGCATTTT. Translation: CATSSGRPNQPQHF.

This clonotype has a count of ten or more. CDR3 residues: CASSGGREQFF. The CDR3, as DNA: TGTGCCAGCAGTGGAGGGCGAGAGCAGTTCTTC. The chain uses TRBV28 and TRBJ2-1, with a weak D call TRBD2 (6 bases). The CDR3 has 11 amino acids. Germline V gene sequence: CDR1 MDHEN, CDR2 SYDVKM. V was pared by 5 bases and J by 10 bases, with 9 bases between.